These T cell receptor beta chains were read from a single sample in a study of T cell repertoires in cytomegalovirus infection. No antigen has been assigned to these receptors. TCRdb ran MiXCR on the reads and lists one entry per CDR3 protein. The data show some 590,000 distinct CDR3 sequences, 40% seen once. This specimen consisted of cultured PBMCs, obtained from culture after CMV antigen stimulation. These receptors all stem from a human donor in good health (CMV status not recorded). Some clones in this sample may be carry-over from other donors' samples. Both conserved end residues are part of each CDR3. A D gene is named only where the DNA matches it firmly. Size values are once, few and many counts, or a class for expanded clones, and some rows have none.

clone size: few
V gene: TRBV18
J gene: TRBJ2-1
D gene: -
CDR3 DNA: TGTGCCAGCTCACCCGATAGGGGAGGCGAGCAGTTCTTC
CDR3 protein: CASSPDRGGEQFF

clone size: -
V gene: TRBV11-1
J gene: TRBJ2-7
D gene: -
CDR3 DNA: TGTGCCAGCAGCTTAGGGGACCTCTACTCCTACGAGCAGTACTTC
CDR3 protein: CASSLGDLYSYEQYF

clone size: few
V gene: TRBV12-3/TRBV12-4
J gene: TRBJ2-3
D gene: TRBD1
CDR3 DNA: TGTGCCAGCAGTTTGTGGGACAGGGGTACAGATACGCAGTATTTT
CDR3 protein: CASSLWDRGTDTQYF

clone size: -
V gene: TRBV20-1
J gene: TRBJ2-4
D gene: -
CDR3 DNA: TGCAGTGCTCACGATGGGGGAAACATTCAGTACTTC
CDR3 protein: CSAHDGGNIQYF

clone size: -
V gene: TRBV4-2
J gene: TRBJ2-3
D gene: TRBD1
CDR3 DNA: TGTGCCAGCAGCCAAGAGGGGACAGGGGGAGATACGCAGTATTTT
CDR3 protein: CASSQEGTGGDTQYF

clone size: many
V gene: TRBV6-1
J gene: TRBJ2-7
D gene: -
CDR3 DNA: TGTGCCAGCAGCACCGGGACGTCGAGCTCCTACGAGCAGTACTTC
CDR3 protein: CASSTGTSSSYEQYF

clone size: -
V gene: TRBV25-1
J gene: TRBJ2-7
D gene: -
CDR3 DNA: TGTGCCAGCAGTGAAGTGGGGTCTCTCGAGCAGTACTTC
CDR3 protein: CASSEVGSLEQYF

clone size: -
V gene: TRBV11-2
J gene: TRBJ1-1
D gene: TRBD1
CDR3 DNA: TGTGCCAGCAGCCTGCGGACAGGGTGGATGAACACTGAAGCTTTCTTT
CDR3 protein: CASSLRTGWMNTEAFF

clone size: -
V gene: TRBV6-2/TRBV6-3
J gene: TRBJ1-1
D gene: -
CDR3 DNA: TGTGCCAGCAGTTTCCGACCGGGCTTCGTGGGACCTGAAGCTTTCTTT
CDR3 protein: CASSFRPGFVGPEAFF

clone size: -
V gene: TRBV12-3/TRBV12-4
J gene: TRBJ1-2
D gene: TRBD1
CDR3 DNA: TGTGCCAGCACCCTTGGGGCGTACAGGGGACCCGGCTACACCTTC
CDR3 protein: CASTLGAYRGPGYTF

clone size: -
V gene: TRBV7-2
J gene: TRBJ2-7
D gene: TRBD2
CDR3 DNA: TGTGCCAGCACCGGCGGGCCGGGACTAAATTTTTACGAGCAGTACTTC
CDR3 protein: CASTGGPGLNFYEQYF